This T cell receptor (beta chain) stems from a study of T cell repertoires in cytomegalovirus infection. Study results and limitations: Across the ex vivo response, the dominant clonotypes were HLA-C-restricted CMV-specific TCR beta clonotypes.

This clonotype came up many times. The antigen is undetermined. TCRdb re-analysed the reads in MiXCR, keeping a single row per CDR3 protein. The table records fewer than 1,000,000 distinct CDR3 sequences, around 32% of them present only once. This CDR3 comprises 15 residues. V lost 6 bases and J lost 0, with 12 bases in between. Germline CDR1 and CDR2: MNHEY and SMNVEV (reference sequence). The source was cultured CD8+ T cells from PBMCs, collected from culture after CMV antigen stimulation. This clonotype was sampled from a human donor in good health (CMV status not recorded). Some clones in this sample may be carry-over from other donors' samples. This sequence joins TRBV27 and TRBJ2-1, with a possible D match to TRBD2 (7 bases). DNA of the CDR3: TGTGCCAGCAGCTCGGGGGGCAGCTCCTACAATGAGCAGTTCTTC. Amino acid sequence: CASSSGGSSYNEQFF.